This is a list of T cell receptor beta chains from one sample in a study of blood T cells in healthy people across ages. TCRdb ran MiXCR on the 5' RACE reads and lists one entry per CDR3 protein. This table holds 1.5 million to 2 million distinct CDR3 sequences, roughly 28% found once. The sample comprised blood. These receptors originate from a woman in her twenties or thirties in good health. The CDR3 runs from the conserved cysteine through the conserved F or W. The order of the fields is D gene, V gene, clone size, J gene, CDR3 protein, CDR3 DNA. The D gene is left open where the match is weak. Size tells how often a clone was seen (once, few, many) or the class of an expanded clone, and some rows leave it out.

d_gene: NA; v_gene: TRBV27; abundance: few; j_gene: TRBJ2-2; CDR3aa: CASRPVNTGELFF; CDR3nt: TGTGCCAGCAGACCAGTGAACACCGGGGAGCTGTTTTTT
d_gene: NA; v_gene: TRBV5-1; abundance: NA; j_gene: TRBJ1-4; CDR3aa: CASTLDAATNEKLFF; CDR3nt: TGCGCCAGCACCCTGGACGCTGCAACTAATGAAAAACTGTTTTTT
d_gene: NA; v_gene: TRBV20-1; abundance: NA; j_gene: TRBJ2-3; CDR3aa: CSARDTLGTDTQYF; CDR3nt: TGCAGTGCTAGAGATACCTTGGGAACAGATACGCAGTATTTT
d_gene: NA; v_gene: TRBV10-2; abundance: many; j_gene: TRBJ2-4; CDR3aa: CASSESAGTFIQYF; CDR3nt: TGCGCCAGCAGTGAGTCGGCCGGGACATTCATTCAGTACTTC
d_gene: NA; v_gene: TRBV20-1; abundance: NA; j_gene: TRBJ2-1; CDR3aa: CSASIASSYNEQFF; CDR3nt: TGCAGTGCTTCCATAGCGAGCTCCTACAATGAGCAGTTCTTC
d_gene: NA; v_gene: TRBV28; abundance: NA; j_gene: TRBJ2-3; CDR3aa: CATSEYGTSTDTQYF; CDR3nt: TGTGCCACTAGTGAATACGGGACTAGCACAGATACGCAGTATTTT
d_gene: NA; v_gene: TRBV4-1; abundance: many; j_gene: TRBJ2-3; CDR3aa: CASSQEIIPDTQYF; CDR3nt: TGCGCCAGCAGCCAAGAGATAATCCCAGATACGCAGTATTTT
d_gene: TRBD1; v_gene: TRBV7-2; abundance: few; j_gene: TRBJ2-7; CDR3aa: CASSLAGTGFSYEQYF; CDR3nt: TGTGCCAGCAGCTTAGCCGGGACAGGGTTCTCCTACGAGCAGTACTTC
d_gene: NA; v_gene: TRBV29-1; abundance: few; j_gene: TRBJ2-1; CDR3aa: CSVDRLTAGPVNEQFF; CDR3nt: TGCAGCGTTGATCGTTTAACCGCGGGCCCTGTGAATGAGCAGTTCTTC
d_gene: NA; v_gene: TRBV7-2; abundance: NA; j_gene: TRBJ2-6; CDR3aa: CASSLYLGGSGADVLTF; CDR3nt: TGTGCCAGCAGCCTATACCTAGGCGGCTCTGGGGCCGACGTCCTGACTTTC
d_gene: TRBD1; v_gene: TRBV11-2; abundance: NA; j_gene: TRBJ2-3; CDR3aa: CASSLDRGLGSTDTQYF; CDR3nt: TGTGCCAGCAGCTTGGACAGGGGCTTGGGTAGCACAGATACGCAGTATTTT
d_gene: NA; v_gene: TRBV6-5; abundance: NA; j_gene: TRBJ2-1; CDR3aa: CASISGIPNNEQFF; CDR3nt: TGTGCCAGCATCTCGGGAATTCCGAACAATGAGCAGTTCTTC
d_gene: NA; v_gene: TRBV19; abundance: NA; j_gene: TRBJ2-7; CDR3aa: CARNDTTYEQYF; CDR3nt: TGTGCCCGTAATGATACGACCTACGAGCAGTACTTC
d_gene: NA; v_gene: TRBV7-2; abundance: NA; j_gene: TRBJ2-7; CDR3aa: CASSFPSTGYEQYF; CDR3nt: TGTGCCAGCAGCTTCCCTAGCACGGGGTACGAGCAGTACTTC
d_gene: TRBD1; v_gene: TRBV12-3/TRBV12-4; abundance: NA; j_gene: TRBJ2-2; CDR3aa: CASTGQGKNTGELFF; CDR3nt: TGTGCCAGCACTGGACAGGGGAAGAACACCGGGGAGCTGTTTTTT
d_gene: NA; v_gene: TRBV10-3; abundance: once; j_gene: TRBJ1-4; CDR3aa: CAISESIPGEKLFF; CDR3nt: TGTGCCATCAGTGAGTCGATACCGGGTGAAAAACTGTTTTTT
d_gene: TRBD2; v_gene: TRBV12-3/TRBV12-4; abundance: NA; j_gene: TRBJ2-1; CDR3aa: CASSFGGGTGNEQFF; CDR3nt: TGTGCCAGCAGTTTCGGCGGGGGGACGGGAAATGAGCAGTTCTTC
d_gene: NA; v_gene: TRBV2; abundance: few; j_gene: TRBJ1-2; CDR3aa: CASTSTGIYGYTF; CDR3nt: TGTGCCAGCACTTCGACGGGAATCTATGGCTACACCTTC
d_gene: TRBD2; v_gene: TRBV6-1; abundance: NA; j_gene: TRBJ2-7; CDR3aa: CASLSYSGSYEQYF; CDR3nt: TGTGCCAGCCTCTCATACAGCGGGAGCTACGAGCAGTACTTC
d_gene: NA; v_gene: TRBV20-1; abundance: NA; j_gene: TRBJ1-4; CDR3aa: CSARFRGAANEKLFF; CDR3nt: TGCAGTGCTAGATTCCGGGGGGCAGCTAATGAAAAACTGTTTTTT
d_gene: NA; v_gene: TRBV7-6; abundance: few; j_gene: TRBJ2-3; CDR3aa: CASSLGGTPPADTQYF; CDR3nt: TGTGCCAGCAGCTTAGGAGGGACCCCTCCAGCAGATACGCAGTATTTT
d_gene: NA; v_gene: TRBV5-1; abundance: NA; j_gene: TRBJ2-1; CDR3aa: CASSLVSAYNEQFF; CDR3nt: TGCGCCAGCAGCTTGGTTTCGGCCTACAATGAGCAGTTCTTC
d_gene: TRBD2; v_gene: TRBV12-3/TRBV12-4; abundance: NA; j_gene: TRBJ2-3; CDR3aa: CASSQESGGWGDTQYF; CDR3nt: TGTGCCAGCAGTCAAGAAAGCGGGGGATGGGGAGATACGCAGTATTTT
d_gene: NA; v_gene: TRBV14; abundance: NA; j_gene: TRBJ2-5; CDR3aa: CASSADLGETQYF; CDR3nt: TGTGCCAGCAGCGCGGACTTGGGGGAGACCCAGTACTTC
d_gene: NA; v_gene: TRBV5-1; abundance: NA; j_gene: TRBJ1-1; CDR3aa: CASSFGGRAEAFF; CDR3nt: TGCGCCAGCAGCTTCGGGGGGCGAGCTGAAGCTTTCTTT
d_gene: NA; v_gene: TRBV7-8; abundance: few; j_gene: TRBJ1-6; CDR3aa: CASSLLLGSSPLHF; CDR3nt: TGTGCCAGCAGCTTATTACTTGGGAGTTCACCCCTCCACTTT
d_gene: TRBD1; v_gene: TRBV27; abundance: many; j_gene: TRBJ2-1; CDR3aa: CASSKTGGSYNEQFF; CDR3nt: TGTGCCAGCAGCAAAACAGGGGGCTCCTACAATGAGCAGTTCTTC
d_gene: NA; v_gene: TRBV24-1; abundance: once; j_gene: TRBJ2-2; CDR3aa: CATSDPDGNTGELFF; CDR3nt: TGTGCCACCAGTGACCCGGACGGGAACACCGGGGAGCTGTTTTTT
d_gene: TRBD1; v_gene: TRBV14; abundance: few; j_gene: TRBJ1-2; CDR3aa: CASSQGGTGILRSGGYTF; CDR3nt: TGTGCCAGCAGCCAAGGAGGGACAGGGATTCTTCGGTCGGGGGGCTACACCTTC
d_gene: TRBD2; v_gene: TRBV7-9; abundance: many; j_gene: TRBJ2-5; CDR3aa: CASSPGTSGETQYF; CDR3nt: TGTGCCAGCAGCCCCGGGACTAGCGGAGAGACCCAGTACTTC
d_gene: NA; v_gene: TRBV7-9; abundance: NA; j_gene: TRBJ1-5; CDR3aa: CASSLKFGQPQHF; CDR3nt: TGTGCCAGCAGCTTAAAATTTGGTCAGCCCCAGCATTTT
d_gene: TRBD1; v_gene: TRBV9; abundance: NA; j_gene: TRBJ1-5; CDR3aa: CASSVGTGAQPQHF; CDR3nt: TGTGCCAGCAGCGTAGGGACAGGGGCACAGCCCCAGCATTTT
d_gene: TRBD1; v_gene: TRBV10-3; abundance: NA; j_gene: TRBJ2-7; CDR3aa: CAINGRTGVLYEQYF; CDR3nt: TGTGCCATCAATGGCCGCACAGGGGTTTTGTACGAGCAGTACTTC
d_gene: NA; v_gene: TRBV5-1; abundance: NA; j_gene: TRBJ2-2; CDR3aa: CASSVGYPNTGDLFF; CDR3nt: TGCGCCAGCAGTGTGGGATACCCGAACACCGGGGATCTGTTTTTT
d_gene: TRBD1; v_gene: TRBV30; abundance: NA; j_gene: TRBJ1-2; CDR3aa: CAWRRKGQGYGYTF; CDR3nt: TGTGCCTGGAGGAGAAAGGGACAGGGGTATGGCTACACCTTC
d_gene: TRBD2; v_gene: TRBV29-1; abundance: NA; j_gene: TRBJ2-3; CDR3aa: CSLLAGAPSTDTQYF; CDR3nt: TGCAGCCTACTAGCGGGGGCCCCTAGCACAGATACGCAGTATTTT
d_gene: NA; v_gene: TRBV9; abundance: NA; j_gene: TRBJ2-1; CDR3aa: CASSVHGAPNEQFF; CDR3nt: TGTGCCAGCAGCGTACATGGGGCCCCCAATGAGCAGTTCTTC
d_gene: TRBD1; v_gene: TRBV6-1; abundance: few; j_gene: TRBJ2-6; CDR3aa: CASRGDRDGANVLTF; CDR3nt: TGTGCCAGCAGGGGGGACAGGGATGGGGCCAACGTCCTGACTTTC
d_gene: NA; v_gene: TRBV2; abundance: NA; j_gene: TRBJ1-2; CDR3aa: CASSAGFQEGYTF; CDR3nt: TGTGCCAGCAGTGCGGGTTTTCAGGAGGGCTACACCTTC
d_gene: NA; v_gene: TRBV2; abundance: NA; j_gene: TRBJ2-5; CDR3aa: CATAEAEVETQYF; CDR3nt: TGTGCCACAGCCGAAGCGGAGGTAGAGACCCAGTACTTC
d_gene: TRBD1; v_gene: TRBV28; abundance: NA; j_gene: TRBJ2-7; CDR3aa: CAGSLPGTGQVLSYEQYF; CDR3nt: TGTGCCGGCAGTTTACCGGGGACCGGACAGGTCCTAAGCTACGAGCAGTACTTC
d_gene: NA; v_gene: TRBV2; abundance: few; j_gene: TRBJ2-5; CDR3aa: CASSREGGNPPETQYF; CDR3nt: TGTGCCAGCAGCCGCGAGGGGGGGAACCCCCCAGAGACCCAGTACTTC
d_gene: TRBD1; v_gene: TRBV12-3/TRBV12-4; abundance: NA; j_gene: TRBJ2-3; CDR3aa: CAQGETADAQYF; CDR3nt: TGTGCTCAGGGGGAGACAGCAGATGCGCAGTATTTT
d_gene: NA; v_gene: TRBV29-1; abundance: few; j_gene: TRBJ1-2; CDR3aa: CSAQGEVRYGYTF; CDR3nt: TGCAGCGCCCAGGGTGAGGTCCGCTATGGCTACACCTTC
d_gene: NA; v_gene: TRBV20-1; abundance: NA; j_gene: TRBJ2-5; CDR3aa: CSAPGVLGQETQYF; CDR3nt: TGCAGTGCCCCGGGCGTCCTGGGGCAAGAGACCCAGTACTTC
d_gene: NA; v_gene: TRBV12-3/TRBV12-4; abundance: NA; j_gene: TRBJ2-3; CDR3aa: CASSFSGGSTDMQYF; CDR3nt: TGTGCCAGCAGTTTCTCTGGCGGAAGCACAGATATGCAGTATTTT
d_gene: NA; v_gene: TRBV6-1; abundance: NA; j_gene: TRBJ1-1; CDR3aa: CASMAGHKNTEAFF; CDR3nt: TGTGCCAGCATGGCAGGGCATAAGAACACTGAAGCTTTCTTT
d_gene: NA; v_gene: TRBV9; abundance: NA; j_gene: TRBJ2-1; CDR3aa: CASSPPESGRNEQFF; CDR3nt: TGTGCCAGCAGCCCACCCGAGTCAGGGAGGAATGAGCAGTTCTTC
d_gene: NA; v_gene: TRBV7-9; abundance: many; j_gene: TRBJ2-6; CDR3aa: CASSPISAGATAGANVLTF; CDR3nt: TGTGCCAGCAGCCCCATTTCGGCAGGGGCAACTGCTGGGGCCAACGTCCTGACTTTC
d_gene: TRBD2; v_gene: TRBV28; abundance: NA; j_gene: TRBJ2-1; CDR3aa: CASNSGGLGNEQFF; CDR3nt: TGTGCCAGCAACTCGGGAGGTTTGGGCAATGAGCAGTTCTTC
d_gene: NA; v_gene: TRBV2; abundance: few; j_gene: TRBJ1-1; CDR3aa: CASSTNGESEAFF; CDR3nt: TGTGCCAGCAGCACCAACGGGGAGTCTGAAGCTTTCTTT
d_gene: NA; v_gene: TRBV28; abundance: NA; j_gene: TRBJ2-5; CDR3aa: CASSLHSPEKTQYF; CDR3nt: TGTGCCAGCAGTTTACACAGCCCAGAGAAGACCCAGTACTTC
d_gene: NA; v_gene: TRBV7-3; abundance: NA; j_gene: TRBJ2-5; CDR3aa: CASSSFGGGMETQYF; CDR3nt: TGTGCCAGCAGCTCATTCGGAGGGGGTATGGAGACCCAGTACTTC
d_gene: NA; v_gene: TRBV6-5; abundance: NA; j_gene: TRBJ1-1; CDR3aa: CASSRAQRYTEAFF; CDR3nt: TGTGCCAGCAGTCGGGCACAGCGGTACACTGAAGCTTTCTTT
d_gene: NA; v_gene: TRBV12-3/TRBV12-4; abundance: few; j_gene: TRBJ1-5; CDR3aa: CASSLLGAGGQPQHF; CDR3nt: TGTGCCAGCAGTTTACTTGGGGCCGGCGGGCAGCCCCAGCATTTT
d_gene: NA; v_gene: TRBV5-1; abundance: many; j_gene: TRBJ1-2; CDR3aa: CASSLELAGDGYTF; CDR3nt: TGCGCCAGCAGCTTAGAGCTTGCAGGCGATGGCTACACCTTC
d_gene: TRBD1; v_gene: TRBV6-1; abundance: many; j_gene: TRBJ2-7; CDR3aa: CASSLRGPFDEQYF; CDR3nt: TGTGCCAGCAGCCTCAGGGGGCCCTTCGACGAGCAGTACTTC
d_gene: NA; v_gene: TRBV20-1; abundance: NA; j_gene: TRBJ2-4; CDR3aa: CSARDPRGNIQYF; CDR3nt: TGCAGTGCTAGAGATCCCAGGGGAAACATTCAGTACTTC
d_gene: NA; v_gene: TRBV4-1; abundance: NA; j_gene: TRBJ1-2; CDR3aa: CASSQPSGNGYTF; CDR3nt: TGCGCCAGCAGCCAACCAAGCGGGAATGGCTACACCTTC
d_gene: TRBD2; v_gene: TRBV3-1; abundance: many; j_gene: TRBJ2-1; CDR3aa: CASSLGLAGENEQFF; CDR3nt: TGTGCCAGCAGCCTTGGACTAGCGGGGGAAAATGAGCAGTTCTTC